One and the same sample provided the 10 T cell receptor beta chains below, sequenced in a study of blood T cells in healthy people across ages. A second PCR of roughly 7 to 11 cycles used a sample-barcoded 5' primer and a J-beta primer mix. MiXCR, run by TCRdb on the 5' RACE reads, gives a single entry per CDR3 protein. The table includes hundreds of thousands of distinct CDR3 sequences, about 52% detected once. The sequenced sample consisted of blood. Every receptor here comes from an older woman in good health.

The rearrangement joins TRBV27 to TRBJ2-6; D not certain. Germline CDR1 MNHEY, CDR2 SMNVEV (reference sequence). The V and J ends lost 5 bases and 0 bases respectively, with 8 bases between them. The CDR3 covers 15 residues. This CDR3 reads CASSQWVSGANVLTF. The CDR3 DNA is TGTGCCAGCAGTCAATGGGTCTCTGGGGCCAACGTCCTGACTTTC.

This chain connects TRBV7-2 to TRBJ1-5; a weak D match, TRBD1 (6 bases). Trimming left V 4 bases short and J 5 bases short, with 12 bases between. CDR1 is SGHTA and CDR2 is FQGNSA in the germline V gene. This CDR3 has 14 residues. In nucleotides, the CDR3 is TGTGCCAGCAGCTACAGGGCGGGAGATCAGCCCCAGCATTTT. It translates to CASSYRAGDQPQHF.

This clonotype came up a few times. CDR3 DNA sequence: TGTGCCAGCAGAAAGTGGGGCAACGAGCAGTACTTC. Its protein is CASRKWGNEQYF. V and J are TRBV6-2 or TRBV6-3 and TRBJ2-7; the D gene is possibly TRBD1 (5 bases). The CDR3 is made up of 12 amino acids. Germline CDR1 is MNHEY and CDR2 is SVGEGT. Trimming left V 6 bases short and J 5 bases short, with 11 bases between.

This rearrangement joins TRBV7-2 to TRBJ1-1; D gene unclear. V was cut by 2 bases and J by 13 bases, with 17 bases left in between. CDR1 is SGHTA, CDR2 FQGNSA, per germline. This CDR3 has 13 residues. This CDR3 reads CASSLYVDNLVFF. As DNA, the CDR3 is TGTGCCAGCAGCTTATATGTAGACAACCTTGTTTTCTTT.

This chain uses TRBV2 with TRBJ2-4, with unresolved D. Germline V CDR1 and CDR2: SNHLY, FYNNEI. The CDR3 length is 15 residues. V gave up 4 bases and J gave up 0 bases, with 10 bases separating them. The CDR3 here is CASSGIQLAKNIQYF. The CDR3 nucleotides are TGTGCCAGCAGTGGGATACAGCTAGCCAAAAACATTCAGTACTTC.

The chain has TRBV20-1 and TRBJ2-1; D is uncertain. In germline, CDR1 is DFQATT, CDR2 SNEGSKA (reference sequence). The CDR3 length is 13 residues. V lost 7 bases and J 6 bases, leaving 16 bases between the germline ends. This CDR3 reads CSVGDVLSNEQFF. In nucleotides, the CDR3 is TGCAGTGTCGGTGATGTTCTAAGCAATGAGCAGTTCTTC.

The CDR3 is CASSELGEGETQYF. For the CDR3, the DNA is TGTGCCAGCAGTGAGTTGGGTGAGGGAGAGACCCAGTACTTC. V usage is TRBV6-1 and J usage is TRBJ2-5, with D possibly being TRBD2 (5 bases). Germline CDR1 MNHNS, CDR2 SASEGT. The V gene lost 3 bases and the J gene lost 4 bases, with 12 bases spanning the gap. CDR3 length: 14 residues.

The rearrangement uses TRBV12-3 or TRBV12-4 and TRBJ1-2; TRBD1 is a possible D gene (5 bases). The germline V and J ends were trimmed by 6 bases and 8 bases, with 16 bases remaining between them. This CDR3 is 13 amino acids long. CDR3 amino acids: CASRGFRGGGYTF. The CDR3 bases are TGTGCCAGCAGGGGCTTTCGGGGCGGCGGCTACACCTTC.

The DNA of the CDR3 is TGCAGTGCACAGACGAACACTGAAGCTTTCTTT. Translated, it gives CSAQTNTEAFF. The V and J genes are TRBV20-1 and TRBJ1-1, with D unresolved. The CDR3 is made up of 11 amino acids. The germline V gene has CDR1 DFQATT and CDR2 SNEGSKA (reference sequence). V shed 6 bases and J shed 1 base, with 6 bases lying between them.

The chain recombines TRBV29-1 with TRBJ1-5; D call uncertain. The length of the CDR3 is 12 residues. The germline V gene encodes CDR1 SQVTM and CDR2 ANQGSEA. The CDR3 DNA sequence: TGCAACGCCGTGTACGGCGGTCAGCCCCAGCATTTT. Protein: CNAVYGGQPQHF.